This TCR beta chain was profiled in a study of T cells in Graves' hyperthyroidism and ophthalmopathy. Amplification yielded TCR beta CDR3 regions, with RNA transcripts as the source. With the HTBI primer set, the TCR CDR3 went through a first round of RT-PCR. TCRdb reanalysed the multiplex PCR reads using MiXCR and keeps one entry per CDR3 protein. This table holds about 260,000 distinct CDR3 sequences, 15% to 20% found once. This clonotype appeared many times. A patient was excluded if there was uncontrolled infection, other autoimmune disease, pregnancy or lactation. V shed 3 bases and J 2 bases; nucleotides not matched to a gene: 4. The CDR3 is 13 residues long. Germline CDR1 is DFQATT and CDR2 is SNEGSKA (reference sequence).

This chain connects TRBV20-1 to TRBJ2-7, with TRBD2 matching over 7 bases. The clonotype was recovered from a woman under 30 with Graves' ophthalmopathy. The sample was blood. Here the CDR3 reads CSASSGGPYEQYF. Here the CDR3 DNA reads TGCAGTGCTAGTTCGGGGGGTCCCTACGAGCAGTACTTC.